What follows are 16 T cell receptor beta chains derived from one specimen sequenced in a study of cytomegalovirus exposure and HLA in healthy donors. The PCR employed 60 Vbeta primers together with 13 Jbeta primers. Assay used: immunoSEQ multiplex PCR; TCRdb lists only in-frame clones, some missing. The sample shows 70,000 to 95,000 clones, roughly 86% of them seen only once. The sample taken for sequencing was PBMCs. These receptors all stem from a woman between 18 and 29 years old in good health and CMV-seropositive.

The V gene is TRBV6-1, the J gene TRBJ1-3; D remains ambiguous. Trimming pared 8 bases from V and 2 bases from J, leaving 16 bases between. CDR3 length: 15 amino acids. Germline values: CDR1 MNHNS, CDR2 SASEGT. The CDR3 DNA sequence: TGTGCCAGCTCTCGAGCACGGGTCCCTGGAAACACCATATATTTT. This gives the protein CASSRARVPGNTIYF.

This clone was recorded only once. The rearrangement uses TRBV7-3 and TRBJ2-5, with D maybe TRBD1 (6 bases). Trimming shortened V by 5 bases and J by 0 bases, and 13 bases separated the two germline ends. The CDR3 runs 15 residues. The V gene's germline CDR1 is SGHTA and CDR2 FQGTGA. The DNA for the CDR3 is TGTGCCAGCAGCGCCGGGACACTGTACCAAGAGACCCAGTACTTC. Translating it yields CASSAGTLYQETQYF.

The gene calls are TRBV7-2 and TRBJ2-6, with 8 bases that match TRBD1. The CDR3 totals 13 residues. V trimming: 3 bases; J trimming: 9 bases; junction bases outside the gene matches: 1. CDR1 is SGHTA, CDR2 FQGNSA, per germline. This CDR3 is CASSLGQDNVLTF. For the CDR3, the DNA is TGTGCCAGCAGCTTGGGACAGGACAACGTCCTGACTTTC.

This CDR3 reads CASSDEGSLETQYF. The CDR3 nucleotides are TGTGCCAGCAGCGACGAGGGTTCGTTGGAGACCCAGTACTTC. J is TRBJ2-5 and V is TRBV9, with D possibly matching TRBD2 (5 bases). Trimming shortened V by 3 bases and J by 5 bases, and 14 bases separated the two germline ends. The CDR3 is made up of 14 amino acids. Germline V gene data show CDR1 as SGDLS and CDR2 as YYNGEE.

CDR3: CASRKTGARTGELFF. CDR3 nucleotide sequence: TGTGCCAGCAGGAAAACAGGGGCACGGACCGGGGAGCTGTTTTTT. The rearrangement uses TRBV28 and TRBJ2-2; 7 nucleotides agree with TRBD1. The CDR3 runs to 15 residues. With V trimmed by 6 bases and J by 5 bases, 9 bases remained unmatched. CDR1 is MDHEN and CDR2 is SYDVKM in the germline V gene.

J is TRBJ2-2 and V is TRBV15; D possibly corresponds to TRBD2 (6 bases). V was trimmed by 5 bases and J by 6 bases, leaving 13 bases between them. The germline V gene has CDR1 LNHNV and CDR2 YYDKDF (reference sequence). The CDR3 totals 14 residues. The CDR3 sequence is CATSEGGEAGELFF. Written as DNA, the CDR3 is TGTGCCACCAGCGAGGGAGGCGAAGCCGGGGAGCTGTTTTTT.

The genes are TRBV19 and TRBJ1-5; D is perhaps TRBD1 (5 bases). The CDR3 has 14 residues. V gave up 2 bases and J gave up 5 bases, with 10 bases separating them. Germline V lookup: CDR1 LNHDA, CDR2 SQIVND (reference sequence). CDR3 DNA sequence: TGTGCCAGTAGTATATGGCAGGGATATCAGCCCCAGCATTTT. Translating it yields CASSIWQGYQPQHF.

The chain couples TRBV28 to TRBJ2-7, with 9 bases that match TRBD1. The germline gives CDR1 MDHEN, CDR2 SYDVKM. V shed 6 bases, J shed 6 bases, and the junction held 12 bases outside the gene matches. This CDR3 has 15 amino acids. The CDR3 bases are TGTGCCAGCAGCTTTAGGGGACAGGGCGTTCTCGAGCAGTACTTC. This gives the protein CASSFRGQGVLEQYF.

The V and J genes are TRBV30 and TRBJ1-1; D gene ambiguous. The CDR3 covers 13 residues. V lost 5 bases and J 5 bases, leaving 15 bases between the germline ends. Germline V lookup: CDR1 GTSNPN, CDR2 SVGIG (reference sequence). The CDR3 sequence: CAWVPDTPTEAFF. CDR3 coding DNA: TGTGCCTGGGTACCCGACACGCCGACTGAAGCTTTCTTT.

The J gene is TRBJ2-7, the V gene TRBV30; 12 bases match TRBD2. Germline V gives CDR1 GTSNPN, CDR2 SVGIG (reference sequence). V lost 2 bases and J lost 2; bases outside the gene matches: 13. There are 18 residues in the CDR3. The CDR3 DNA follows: TGTGCCTGGAGTATTACTCGGACTAGCGGGATAGTGCCCTACGAGCAGTACTTC. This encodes CAWSITRTSGIVPYEQYF.

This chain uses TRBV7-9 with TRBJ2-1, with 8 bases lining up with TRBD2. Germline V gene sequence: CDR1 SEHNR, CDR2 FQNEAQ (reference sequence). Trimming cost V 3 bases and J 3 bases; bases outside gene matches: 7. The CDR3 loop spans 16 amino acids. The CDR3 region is CASSFNSAGVYNEQFF. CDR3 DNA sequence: TGTGCCAGCAGCTTTAATTCAGCGGGAGTCTACAATGAGCAGTTCTTC. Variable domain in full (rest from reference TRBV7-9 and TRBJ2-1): DTGVSQNPRHKITKRGQNVTFRCDPISEHNRLYWYRQTLGQGPEFLTYFQNEAQLEKSRLLSDRFSAERPKGSFSTLEIQRTEQGDSAMYLCASSFNSAGVYNEQFFGPGTRLTVL.

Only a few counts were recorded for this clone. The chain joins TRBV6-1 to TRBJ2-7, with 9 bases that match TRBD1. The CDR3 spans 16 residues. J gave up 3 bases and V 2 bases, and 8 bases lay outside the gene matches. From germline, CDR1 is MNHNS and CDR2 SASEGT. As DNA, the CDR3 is TGTGCCAGCAGTGAAAGCGGGGACAGGGTTAACTACGAGCAGTACTTC. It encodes CASSESGDRVNYEQYF.

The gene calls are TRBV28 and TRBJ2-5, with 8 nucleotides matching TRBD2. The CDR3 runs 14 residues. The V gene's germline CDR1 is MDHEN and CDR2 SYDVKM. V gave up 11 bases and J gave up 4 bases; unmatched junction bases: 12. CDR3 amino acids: CASSGRLRGETQYF. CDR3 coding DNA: TGTGCCTCCAGCGGGAGACTGAGAGGAGAGACCCAGTACTTC.

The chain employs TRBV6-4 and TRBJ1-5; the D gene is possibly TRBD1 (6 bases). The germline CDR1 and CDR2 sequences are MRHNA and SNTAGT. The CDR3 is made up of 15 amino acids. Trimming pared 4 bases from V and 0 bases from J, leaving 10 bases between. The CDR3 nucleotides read TGTGCCAGCAGTGGGACAGTTTATAGCAATCAGCCCCAGCATTTT. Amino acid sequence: CASSGTVYSNQPQHF.

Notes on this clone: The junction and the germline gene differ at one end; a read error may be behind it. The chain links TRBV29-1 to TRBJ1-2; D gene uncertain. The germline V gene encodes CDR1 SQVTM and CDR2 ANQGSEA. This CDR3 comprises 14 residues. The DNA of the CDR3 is TGCAGCGCCCTTGGTAAGACTCTTAACTATGGCTACTCCTTC. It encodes CSALGKTLNYGYSF.

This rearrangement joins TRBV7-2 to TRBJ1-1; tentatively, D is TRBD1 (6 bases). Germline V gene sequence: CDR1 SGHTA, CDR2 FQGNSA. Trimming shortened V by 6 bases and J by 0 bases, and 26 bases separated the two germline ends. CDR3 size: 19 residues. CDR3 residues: CASSIPNRAYDFMNTEAFF. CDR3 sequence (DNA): TGTGCCAGCAGTATCCCGAACAGGGCCTATGACTTCATGAACACTGAAGCTTTCTTT. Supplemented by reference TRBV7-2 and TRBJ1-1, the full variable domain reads GAGVSQSPSNKVTEKGKDVELRCDPISGHTALYWYRQSLGQGLEFLIYFQGNSAPDKSGLPSDRFSAERTGGSVSTLTIQRTQQEDSAVYLCASSIPNRAYDFMNTEAFFGQGTRLTVV.